This T cell receptor beta chain comes out of a study of cytomegalovirus exposure and HLA in healthy donors. Per germline, CDR1 LNHDA and CDR2 SQIVND (reference sequence). The V and J ends lost 4 bases and 1 base respectively, with 13 bases between them. The CDR3 length is 15 residues. Use of 60 Vbeta and 13 Jbeta primers characterized the PCR. Using immunoSEQ multiplex PCR, the repertoire was profiled, and TCRdb retains in-frame clones only, with some absent. This sample has about 160,000 clones, with around 75% found just once. This TCR derives from a man aged 18 to 29 in good health and CMV-seronegative. This rearrangement joins TRBV19 to TRBJ1-1; D call uncertain. The sequenced material came from PBMCs. CDR3 coding DNA: TGTGCCAGTAGTACCGAACTCCCTAAGAACACTGAAGCTTTCTTT. It yields the protein CASSTELPKNTEAFF.